Shown below are 27 T cell receptor beta chains from a single sample sequenced in a study of blood T cells in healthy people across ages. Sample-barcoded 5' priming and a J-beta primer mix drove a second PCR of 7 to 11 cycles. TCRdb re-analysed the 5' RACE reads in MiXCR, keeping a single row per CDR3 protein. The table has 1,500,000 or so distinct CDR3 sequences, roughly 59% seen once. The sequencing input was blood. These receptors all come from a man aged 18 to 35 in good health.

The chain couples TRBV10-3 to TRBJ2-7; D is perhaps TRBD2 (5 bases). The CDR3 runs to 15 residues. Per the germline V gene, CDR1 is ENHRY and CDR2 is SYGVKD. Trimming shortened V by 2 bases and J by 0 bases, and 11 bases separated the two germline ends. The CDR3 DNA follows: TGTGCCATCAGTGAGATCTTACGGGGCTCCTACGAGCAGTACTTC. Protein: CAISEILRGSYEQYF.

The CDR3, as DNA: TGTGCCAGCAGTGATCCGGGGTTCAAAAACATTCAGTACTTC. Residues: CASSDPGFKNIQYF. The rearrangement uses TRBV6-2 or TRBV6-3 and TRBJ2-4; D may be TRBD2 (5 bases). Germline V gives CDR1 MNHEY, CDR2 SVGEGT. Trimming cost V 5 bases and J 3 bases, with 11 bases left between them. This CDR3 is 14 amino acids long.

Concerning this clonotype itself: One end of the junction varies from germline; a read error may be responsible. The CDR3: CSVGVRTNQPQRF. The CDR3 DNA reads as TGCAGCGTTGGTGTCAGAACGAATCAGCCCCAGCGTTTT. This chain connects TRBV29-1 to TRBJ1-5; no definite D call. The CDR3 contains 13 residues. CDR1 and CDR2 (germline): SQVTM, ANQGSEA.

The CDR3 region is CASSYSVQGASGNTIYF. CDR3 bases: TGTGCCAGCAGTTACTCGGTTCAGGGGGCCTCTGGAAACACCATATATTTT. The chain uses TRBV6-6 and TRBJ1-3, with 8 positions matching TRBD1. Germline V lookup: CDR1 MNHNY, CDR2 SVGAGI (reference sequence). The V gene end was trimmed by 0 bases and the J gene end by 0 bases; junction bases not matched to a gene: 4. The CDR3 consists of 17 residues.

This clonotype was seen just once. The chain has TRBV9 and TRBJ2-3, with unresolved D. Trimming shortened V by 3 bases and J by 6 bases, and 8 bases separated the two germline ends. The CDR3 covers 12 residues. CDR1 and CDR2 (germline): SGDLS, YYNGEE. CDR3: CASSGKGDTQYF. For the CDR3, the DNA is TGTGCCAGCAGCGGGAAAGGGGATACGCAGTATTTT.

V and J are TRBV27 and TRBJ1-5; D is uncertain. Germline CDR1 and CDR2: MNHEY and SMNVEV (reference sequence). This CDR3 region has 15 residues. V was cut by 1 base and J by 3 bases, with 10 bases left in between. The CDR3 coding sequence is TGTGCCAGCAGTTTATGGCCGGATGCCAATCAGCCCCAGCATTTT. Translated, it gives CASSLWPDANQPQHF.

The V and J genes are TRBV18 and TRBJ2-1; D remains unclear. The CDR3 has 14 residues. V was clipped by 2 bases and J by 7 bases, with 12 bases between them. From germline, CDR1 is KGHSH and CDR2 LQKENI. CDR3 DNA sequence: TGTGCCAGCTCACCAATAGGATCTAGGAATGAGCAGTTCTTC. As protein: CASSPIGSRNEQFF.

A remark on this clonotype: The missing conserved phenylalanine or tryptophan at the end of this CDR3 makes a read error likely. As DNA, the CDR3 is TGTGCCAGCAGTGCCCGATACAGGGGGCGTCTGGAGACCCAGTACTTA. Amino acids: CASSARYRGRLETQYL. V gene TRBV6-1 combines with J gene TRBJ2-5; 9 bases are shared with TRBD1. The V gene end was trimmed by 4 bases and the J gene end by 5 bases; junction bases not matched to a gene: 11. The CDR3 is made up of 16 amino acids. Germline CDR1 and CDR2: MNHNS and SASEGT.

The chain carries TRBV7-2 and TRBJ2-3, with D possibly being TRBD2 (6 bases). CDR3 length: 16 amino acids. CDR1 SGHTA and CDR2 FQGNSA come from the germline V gene. V was trimmed by 4 bases and J by 0 bases, leaving 14 bases between them. The CDR3 is CASSWAVGGSTDTQYF. CDR3 DNA sequence: TGTGCCAGCAGCTGGGCGGTTGGGGGGAGCACAGATACGCAGTATTTT.

As concerns this clonotype: Since a much larger clone is just one base distant, this may be a read error. V and J are TRBV10-3 and TRBJ1-2, with a weak D call TRBD1 (5 bases). Trimming cost V 8 bases and J 6 bases, with 19 bases left between them. Germline-derived CDR1 and CDR2 are ENHRY and SYGVKD. The CDR3 is made up of 14 amino acids. Written as DNA, the CDR3 is TGTGCCATCGGCAGTATGCAGGGAGACCATGGCTACACCTTC. It is translated as CAIGSMQGDHGYTF.

This chain joins TRBV9 and TRBJ2-7, with 8 bases fitting TRBD1. The CDR3 covers 13 residues. Germline V gene sequence: CDR1 SGDLS, CDR2 YYNGEE. With 3 bases clipped from V and 2 bases from J, the junction kept 1 base outside the gene matches. In nucleotides, the CDR3 is TGTGCCAGCAGCGGGGACAGGCCCTACGAGCAGTACTTC. This codes for CASSGDRPYEQYF. Full variable domain (remainder filled in from reference TRBV9 and TRBJ2-7): DSGVTQTPKHLITATGQRVTLRCSPRSGDLSVYWYQQSLDQGLQFLIQYYNGEERAKGNILERFSAQQFPDLHSELNLSSLELGDSALYFCASSGDRPYEQYFGPGTRLTVT.

CDR3 in DNA: TGTGCCAGCAGTTACAACATCAACACTGAAGCTTTCTTT. As protein: CASSYNINTEAFF. The chain employs TRBV6-5 and TRBJ1-1; no clear D. CDR1 MNHEY and CDR2 SVGAGI come from the germline V gene. The CDR3 has 13 amino acids. The ends were cut back, 2 bases at V and 2 bases at J, with 6 bases in the middle.

This clonotype turned up a few times. The rearrangement joins TRBV4-1 to TRBJ1-6; 8 bases map to TRBD1. V shed 0 bases, J shed 6 bases, and the junction held 13 bases outside the gene matches. This CDR3 comprises 19 residues. Germline loops: CDR1 MGHRA, CDR2 YSYEKL. The CDR3 nucleotides are TGCGCCAGCAGCCAAGAAAGCCTTCGGACAGGGAACGGTAATTCACCCCTCCACTTT. It yields the protein CASSQESLRTGNGNSPLHF.

This clonotype was counted between two and nine times. V usage is TRBV7-9 and J usage is TRBJ2-7; D not certain. The V gene lost 5 bases and the J gene lost 4 bases, with 24 bases spanning the gap. The V gene's germline CDR1 is SEHNR and CDR2 FQNEAQ (reference sequence). This CDR3 has 17 amino acids. CDR3 protein: CASSGPTGAPGRYEQYF. The CDR3 region has the DNA TGTGCCAGCAGCGGGCCAACCGGAGCCCCAGGACGTTACGAGCAGTACTTC.

This clonotype was detected many times. The chain links TRBV4-2 to TRBJ1-2; D not certain. CDR1 and CDR2 from the germline V gene are LGHNA and YNFKEQ. The CDR3 contains 12 residues. V was pared by 4 bases and J by 2 bases, with 5 bases between. The CDR3 here is CASSPDNYGYTF. CDR3 nucleotide sequence: TGTGCCAGCAGCCCAGACAACTATGGCTACACCTTC.

In the case of this clonotype: This clone may be a read error of a much larger clone one base away. The chain carries TRBV27 and TRBJ1-1, with D possibly being TRBD1 (5 bases). The CDR3 consists of 13 residues. Germline V CDR1 and CDR2: MNHEY, SMNVEV (reference sequence). V lost 5 bases and J 0 bases, leaving 7 bases between the germline ends. The DNA of the CDR3 is TGTGCCAGCAGTAAAGGGGTGAACACTGAAGCTTTCTTT. This codes for CASSKGVNTEAFF.

The gene calls are TRBV10-2 and TRBJ2-1; 10 nucleotides match TRBD2. This CDR3 region has 16 residues. Germline V gene sequence: CDR1 WSHSY, CDR2 SAAADI. The junction had 10 bases not matched to a gene; V was cut back by 4 bases and J by 7 bases. CDR3 nucleotide sequence: TGCGCCAGCAGTGTTGAAGCGGGAGGGATTAGGAATGAGCAGTTCTTC. It specifies CASSVEAGGIRNEQFF.

V is TRBV20-1 and J is TRBJ2-1; D ambiguous. Trimming removed 0 bases from V and 7 bases from J, with 4 bases in between. CDR1 DFQATT and CDR2 SNEGSKA come from the germline V gene (reference sequence). The CDR3 has 11 residues. CDR3 DNA: TGCAGTGCTAGAGAGTGGAATGAGCAGTTCTTC. Its protein product is CSAREWNEQFF.

This chain connects TRBV27 to TRBJ2-3; D gene unclear. CDR1 and CDR2 (germline): MNHEY, SMNVEV (reference sequence). Trimming left V 2 bases short and J 0 bases short, with 9 bases between. CDR3 length: 15 residues. In DNA form, the CDR3 reads TGTGCCAGCAGTTTAAGCCAGGCTAGCACAGATACGCAGTATTTT. This gives the protein CASSLSQASTDTQYF.

J is TRBJ2-3 and V is TRBV6-6; no reliable D call. Germline CDR1 and CDR2: MNHNY and SVGAGI (reference sequence). CDR3 length equals 13 residues. Trimming took off 10 bases at V and 2 bases at J, with 13 bases between the two ends. The CDR3 here is CATGRENTDTQYF. DNA of the CDR3: TGTGCCACCGGCAGAGAGAACACAGATACGCAGTATTTT.

The rearrangement joins TRBV12-3 or TRBV12-4 to TRBJ2-6, with unresolved D. CDR3 length: 14 residues. Deletions cut 9 bases from V and 1 base from J, with 10 bases between. CDR3: CASHRPSGANVLTF. The CDR3 coding sequence is TGTGCCAGTCACCGACCGTCTGGGGCCAACGTCCTGACTTTC.

The chain is built from TRBV28 and TRBJ2-7; no definite D call. This CDR3 contains 14 residues. Looked up from germline, CDR1 is MDHEN and CDR2 is SYDVKM. V lost 4 bases and J lost 7, with 17 bases in between. The CDR3: CASSSSDSYNEQYF. As DNA, the CDR3 is TGTGCCAGCAGTTCATCCGACTCCTACAATGAGCAGTACTTC.

A few counts support this clonotype. The chain joins TRBV4-1 to TRBJ2-4; 9 nucleotides align to TRBD2. The J call may be incorrect, as the DNA end agrees better with TRBJ2-7. CDR1 MGHRA and CDR2 YSYEKL come from the germline V gene. The CDR3 spans 18 residues. CDR3 nucleotide sequence: TGCGCCAGCAGCCAAGCGGGCGTTGATAGCGGGAGAATCAACGAGCAGTACTTC. Protein product: CASSQAGVDSGRINEQYF.

This chain connects TRBV20-1 to TRBJ2-5; tentatively, D is TRBD2 (6 bases). Judging by the DNA end, TRBJ2-7 fits better; the J call may be wrong. This CDR3 has 14 residues. Germline lookup yields CDR1 DFQATT and CDR2 SNEGSKA (reference sequence). The CDR3 loop is CSASLGGRGYEQYF. The CDR3 bases are TGCAGTGCTAGCCTCGGAGGGCGGGGCTACGAGCAGTACTTC.

The gene calls are TRBV6-5 and TRBJ2-7; D gene ambiguous. The V end was cut by 7 bases, the J end by 3 bases, with 10 bases between. The CDR3 length is 12 residues. The germline CDR1 and CDR2 sequences are MNHEY and SVGAGI. The chain's CDR3 is CASIGEYYEQYF. Written as DNA, the CDR3 is TGTGCCAGCATCGGCGAATACTACGAGCAGTACTTC.

The chain links TRBV20-1 to TRBJ2-1; 12 positions match TRBD2. Germline V CDR1 and CDR2: DFQATT, SNEGSKA (reference sequence). CDR3 length: 14 residues. The ends lost 0 bases at V and 14 bases at J; junction bases unmatched: 8. The CDR3 bases are TGCAGTGCTAGAGATGCTAGCGGGGGGGCCATGGAGTTCTTC. It translates to CSARDASGGAMEFF.

A word on this clonotype: A read error may account for a junction end that differs from germline. The chain joins TRBV10-3 to TRBJ2-7; the match to TRBD1 covers 8 bases. The length of the CDR3 is 15 residues. Per the germline V gene, CDR1 is ENHRY and CDR2 is SYGVKD. The CDR3 DNA reads as TGTGCCATCAGTGACCCAGGGGGCACCTCCTATGAGCAGTACTTC. Protein: CAISDPGGTSYEQYF.